A selection of T cell receptor beta chains follows, all from one sample in a study of T cells after yellow fever vaccination. TCRdb passed the 5' RACE reads through MiXCR, listing each CDR3 protein once. Among approximately 120,000 distinct CDR3 sequences listed, 8% to 10% were seen once. Material: CD8+ T cells sorted from PBMCs, obtained on the day of the yellow fever booster vaccination. These receptors originate from a man younger than 35 who received the YFV17D yellow fever vaccine. Each CDR3 is given with its conserved first and last residue. A D gene is named only where the DNA matches it firmly. The size field is filled for only some rows; it gives once, few, many or a size class.

>-|TRBJ2-7|TRBV6-2/TRBV6-3|-
TGTGCCAGCCTCAACAGGGTCTACGAGCAGTACTTC
CASLNRVYEQYF
>-|TRBJ1-4|TRBV2|-
TGTGCCAGCAGTGCAGGGTACGGTGAAAAACTGTTTTTT
CASSAGYGEKLFF
>-|TRBJ2-3|TRBV2|-
TGTGCCAGCAGTGAAGCAGGGTCGTCTAGCACAGATACGCAGTATTTT
CASSEAGSSSTDTQYF
>TRBD1|TRBJ2-5|TRBV25-1|-
TGTGCCAGCAGTGAAATCCTAGGCAGGGGGCGGTCGGAGACCCAGTACTTC
CASSEILGRGRSETQYF
>-|TRBJ1-2|TRBV6-2/TRBV6-3|few
TGTGCCAGCAGCCGGAGCAGGGCAATACTCTATGGCTACACCTTC
CASSRSRAILYGYTF
>-|TRBJ2-7|TRBV18|-
TGTGCCAGCTCACCCGGGACGGCGGCCTACGAGCAGTACTTC
CASSPGTAAYEQYF
>-|TRBJ1-1|TRBV7-9|few
TGTGCCAGCAGCTTAGCCCTGAGGGGTATGAACACTGAAGCTTTCTTT
CASSLALRGMNTEAFF
>TRBD1|TRBJ1-2|TRBV6-5|once
TGTGCCAGCAGTTACTCGATGGACAGGGTGGAGGATGGCTACACCTTC
CASSYSMDRVEDGYTF
>-|TRBJ2-5|TRBV3-1|-
TGTGCCAGCAGCCAACCCAGTGGAGGACAAGAGACCCAGTACTTC
CASSQPSGGQETQYF
>-|TRBJ2-6|TRBV5-5|many
TGTGCCAGCAGGCAGGTTATGGTCTCTGGGGCCAACGTCCTGACTTTC
CASRQVMVSGANVLTF
>-|TRBJ2-1|TRBV5-1|many
TGCGCCAGCAGCTTGACGGGGGCAGGTGAGCAGTTCTTC
CASSLTGAGEQFF
>-|TRBJ1-6|TRBV5-5|few
TGTGCCAGCAGCTCGGGTATAGGATCACCCCTCCACTTT
CASSSGIGSPLHF
>-|TRBJ1-1|TRBV4-1|once
TGCGCCAGCAGCCAGTACCCGCCGGGGGGAACGAACACTGAAGCTTTCTTT
CASSQYPPGGTNTEAFF
>TRBD1|TRBJ1-1|TRBV5-1|few
TGCGCCAGCAGCTTTTGGGACAGCTTGAACACTGAAGCTTTCTTT
CASSFWDSLNTEAFF
>TRBD1|TRBJ1-1|TRBV12-3/TRBV12-4|-
TGTGCCAGCAGACCACAGGGGAGCGGGACTGAAGCTTTCTTT
CASRPQGSGTEAFF
>TRBD2|TRBJ2-2|TRBV9|-
TGTGCCAGCAGCACCGGGACTAGCGGGGGCGCCGCCGGGGAGCTGTTTTTT
CASSTGTSGGAAGELFF
>-|TRBJ2-3|TRBV19|-
TGTGCCAGTAGTCTGGTGGCCCTCACAGATACGCAGTATTTT
CASSLVALTDTQYF
>TRBD2|TRBJ2-3|TRBV4-3|-
TGCGCCAGCAGCCAAGATCCGACTAGCGGGGAAGCAGATACGCAGTATTTT
CASSQDPTSGEADTQYF
>TRBD2|TRBJ2-1|TRBV19|many
TGTGCCAGTAGTCAGACTAGCGGGGATTACAATGAGCAGTTCTTC
CASSQTSGDYNEQFF
>TRBD2|TRBJ2-5|TRBV7-9|many
TGTGCCAGCAGCCCCGAGCGGGGGATGGAGACCCAGTACTTC
CASSPERGMETQYF
>-|TRBJ1-1|TRBV10-3|many
TGTGCCATCAAAGAGGGGCACGCTGAAGCTTTCTTT
CAIKEGHAEAFF
>-|TRBJ1-2|TRBV6-2/TRBV6-3|few
TGTGCCAGCAGTCTCGGGATCTATGGCTACACCTTC
CASSLGIYGYTF